The T cell receptor beta chain described here comes from a study of T cells after yellow fever vaccination. Via MiXCR, TCRdb re-called the 5' RACE reads, giving one row per CDR3 protein. The sample has a few hundred thousand distinct CDR3 sequences; about 5% are singletons. This CDR3 has 14 residues. The V gene's germline CDR1 is SGHNT and CDR2 YYREEE (reference sequence). Trimming shortened V by 1 base and J by 4 bases, and 8 bases separated the two germline ends. The sample consisted of CD4+ T cells sorted from PBMCs, taken on the day of the yellow fever booster vaccination. The chain joins TRBV5-4 to TRBJ2-2; D unclear. The receptor was derived from a man aged 18 to 30 who received the YFV17D yellow fever vaccine. The CDR3 loop reads CASSLRQATGELFF. CDR3 DNA: TGTGCCAGCAGCTTGCGGCAGGCCACCGGGGAGCTGTTTTTT.